This record looks at one T cell receptor beta chain sequence and its context. What it binds is not known. The primer mix had 60 Vbeta and 13 Jbeta primers. Here immunoSEQ multiplex PCR was the method, and the copy in TCRdb shows in-frame clones only, minus some. This sample contains some 110,000 clones. V gave up 4 bases and J gave up 4 bases; unmatched junction bases: 8. The CDR3 spans 16 residues. Germline V CDR1 and CDR2: SGHDT, YYEEEE. The data are from a study of cytomegalovirus exposure and HLA in healthy donors. Each donor's status was that of a healthy bone marrow donor. Points from the study as a whole: Sequencing depth across donors, presence/absence analyses assumed, was roughly uniform.

Sequencing was done on a sample of PBMCs. The clonotype comes from a man aged 30-40 years in good health and CMV-seronegative. The J gene is TRBJ1-2, the V gene TRBV5-6; 12 nucleotides agree with TRBD1. CDR3 loop: CASSPGDRGPIYGYTF. The CDR3 DNA reads TGTGCCAGCAGCCCTGGGGACAGGGGGCCTATCTATGGCTACACCTTC.